These 21 T cell receptor beta chains originate from one sample sequenced in a study of T cells after yellow fever vaccination. MiXCR was run by TCRdb on the 5' RACE reads, yielding one entry per CDR3 protein. The repertoire holds 500,000 to 700,000 distinct CDR3 sequences, with 15% to 20% as singletons. Sequencing used PBMCs, obtained 15 days after the yellow fever booster vaccination. Every receptor here comes from a man aged 30 to 39 who received the YFV17D yellow fever vaccine.

This clonotype was picked up a small number of times. The DNA for the CDR3 is TGCAGCGAGATGGCCTTAAGGGGGCGCACGGACGAGCAGTACTTC. Protein: CSEMALRGRTDEQYF. The chain links TRBV29-1 to TRBJ2-7; the match to TRBD1 covers 7 bases. With V trimmed by 7 bases and J by 5 bases, 17 bases remained unmatched. The CDR3 contains 15 residues. The germline gives CDR1 SQVTM, CDR2 ANQGSEA.

The CDR3 loop is CAISEEGADEAFF. The CDR3 nucleotides read TGTGCCATCAGTGAGGAAGGGGCAGATGAAGCTTTCTTT. The genes are TRBV10-3 and TRBJ1-1, with D maybe TRBD1 (5 bases). V lost 2 bases to trimming and J lost 7 bases, with 11 bases between them. The germline gives CDR1 ENHRY, CDR2 SYGVKD. This CDR3 is built from 13 residues.

This clonotype was picked up a small number of times. The chain is built from TRBV5-8 and TRBJ2-2; possibly TRBD2 for D (5 bases). Germline lookup yields CDR1 SGHTS and CDR2 YDEGEE. CDR3 size: 17 residues. V was cut by 3 bases and J by 1 base, with 16 bases left in between. This chain's CDR3 is CASSSSSGSGNTGELFF. The CDR3 region has the DNA TGTGCCAGCAGCTCCAGCTCGGGGTCGGGGAACACCGGGGAGCTGTTTTTT.

This clonotype was seen a few times. The V gene is TRBV20-1, the J gene TRBJ2-7, with D possibly TRBD2 on 6 matching bases. V lost 5 bases and J 1 base, leaving 21 bases between the germline ends. Germline V gene data show CDR1 as DFQATT and CDR2 as SNEGSKA (reference sequence). This CDR3 comprises 16 residues. The CDR3 DNA reads as TGCAGTGCTTACTCTTACAATAGCGGCCCGTCCTACGAGCAGTACTTC. It codes for CSAYSYNSGPSYEQYF.

The chain carries TRBV20-1 and TRBJ2-7; D is unclear. Trimming removed 5 bases from V and 3 bases from J, with 14 bases in between. In germline, CDR1 is DFQATT, CDR2 SNEGSKA (reference sequence). The CDR3 extends over 13 amino acids. CDR3 DNA: TGCAGTGCTTCCGACGGGCCCAACTACGAGCAGTACTTC. Its translation: CSASDGPNYEQYF.

This clonotype has only a few counts. This rearrangement joins TRBV7-2 to TRBJ2-7; D unresolved. The CDR3 is made up of 15 amino acids. V lost 3 bases, J lost 6 bases, and 18 bases lay in between. Germline-derived CDR1 and CDR2 are SGHTA and FQGNSA. CDR3 DNA: TGTGCCAGCAGCTTCTTAGGCTCTACCCTAGGCGAGCAGTACTTC. This sequence encodes CASSFLGSTLGEQYF.

This clonotype was seen ten or more times. This chain joins TRBV29-1 and TRBJ2-3; 8 positions match TRBD1. Germline loops: CDR1 SQVTM, CDR2 ANQGSEA. V gave up 1 base and J gave up 3 bases; unmatched junction bases: 3. The CDR3 is 14 amino acids. This chain's CDR3 is CSVEGTGYTDTQYF. The CDR3 DNA follows: TGCAGCGTTGAAGGGACAGGGTATACAGATACGCAGTATTTT.

The J gene is TRBJ2-1, the V gene TRBV25-1; perhaps TRBD2 as D (7 bases). CDR1 and CDR2 from the germline V gene are MGHDK and SYGVNS. CDR3 length: 17 amino acids. V was cut by 1 base and J by 7 bases, with 20 bases left in between. The CDR3 DNA reads as TGTGCCAGCAGTGAATCGCGGGGGCAGGGGATGGTAAATGAGCAGTTCTTC. Protein: CASSESRGQGMVNEQFF.

This clonotype was found a few times. The chain joins TRBV27 to TRBJ2-1, with D possibly matching TRBD1 (5 bases). The CDR3 sequence is 14 residues long. The germline V gene has CDR1 MNHEY and CDR2 SMNVEV (reference sequence). V shed 2 bases and J shed 5 bases, with 10 bases lying between them. The CDR3 nucleotides read TGTGCCAGCAGTTTAAGGGGTCCACACAATGAGCAGTTCTTC. Encoded protein: CASSLRGPHNEQFF.

This clonotype showed up just a few times. The chain employs TRBV5-1 and TRBJ2-2; tentative D call: TRBD1 (6 bases). The CDR3 covers 15 residues. Germline loops: CDR1 SGHRS, CDR2 YFSETQ. The V end lost 0 bases, the J end lost 4 bases, and 10 bases lay between the germline ends. CDR3 sequence reads: CASSLEARGTGELFF. The CDR3 DNA follows: TGCGCCAGCAGCTTGGAAGCCAGGGGCACCGGGGAGCTGTTTTTT.

The chain combines TRBV28 with TRBJ1-1; D not resolved. V was shortened by 7 bases and J by 1 base, with 7 bases between the two germline ends. Looked up from germline, CDR1 is MDHEN and CDR2 is SYDVKM. The CDR3 extends over 12 amino acids. DNA for the CDR3: TGTGCCAGCATGGTTCAGAACACTGAAGCTTTCTTT. Translation: CASMVQNTEAFF.

The DNA for the CDR3 is TGCAGCATTAGGACAGCCTACGAGCAGTACTTC. Translating it yields CSIRTAYEQYF. The J gene is TRBJ2-7, the V gene TRBV29-1, with D perhaps matching TRBD1 (6 bases). Germline V gene lookup returns CDR1 SQVTM and CDR2 ANQGSEA. The CDR3 contains 11 residues. V lost 8 bases, J lost 2 bases, and 10 bases lay in between.

The rearrangement links TRBV7-6 to TRBJ2-5; 7 nucleotides line up with TRBD1. The CDR3 length is 12 residues. The germline V gene encodes CDR1 SGHVS and CDR2 FNYEAQ. Unmatched junction bases numbered 0, after V lost 4 bases and J lost 4 bases. The CDR3 reads CASSWTGETQYF. CDR3 sequence (DNA): TGTGCCAGCAGCTGGACAGGAGAGACCCAGTACTTC.

The table lists this clonotype with a few counts. This chain links TRBV28 with TRBJ2-7, with D hard to call. V was clipped by 7 bases and J by 11 bases, with 12 bases between them. Germline-derived CDR1 and CDR2 are MDHEN and SYDVKM. The CDR3 length is 10 residues. In nucleotides, the CDR3 is TGTGCCAGCAAATCAGGTGACGAGTACTTC. Translating it yields CASKSGDEYF.

This clonotype appeared a few times. The chain couples TRBV23-1 to TRBJ2-1, with 8 bases identical to TRBD1. TRBV23-1 is sorted into the ORF group, with uncertain function. V shed 7 bases, J shed 0 bases, and the junction held 14 bases outside the gene matches. The CDR3 has 18 residues. The CDR3 reads CASIDRGDGGRSYNEQFF. CDR3 sequence (DNA): TGCGCCAGCATTGACAGGGGCGATGGGGGCCGCTCCTACAATGAGCAGTTCTTC.

A few counts support this clonotype. CDR3 in amino acids: CASSLGSGRAHNEQFF. The CDR3 DNA sequence: TGTGCCAGCAGCTTAGGGAGCGGGAGGGCCCACAATGAGCAGTTCTTC. The chain uses TRBV7-2 and TRBJ2-1; 10 nucleotides agree with TRBD2. With 1 base clipped from V and 5 bases from J, the junction kept 5 bases outside the gene matches. The germline V gene encodes CDR1 SGHTA and CDR2 FQGNSA. The CDR3 has 16 amino acids.

The chain combines TRBV12-3 or TRBV12-4 with TRBJ2-5; TRBD2 aligns across 11 bases. V shed 6 bases, J shed 0 bases, and the junction held 6 bases outside the gene matches. CDR3 length: 16 amino acids. The CDR3 loop is CASRGLAEGNQETQYF. Written as DNA, the CDR3 is TGTGCCAGCAGGGGACTAGCGGAGGGGAACCAAGAGACCCAGTACTTC.

The chain uses TRBV4-2 and TRBJ2-7; weak D call: TRBD2 (5 bases). CDR1 LGHNA and CDR2 YNFKEQ come from the germline V gene. This CDR3 region has 18 residues. Trimming took 4 bases from V and 2 from J, leaving 24 bases between them. This CDR3 reads CASSRGKTSAYSAYEQYF. The CDR3 DNA reads as TGTGCCAGCAGCCGAGGGAAGACGAGCGCGTACTCCGCCTACGAGCAGTACTTC.

This clonotype has a handful of counts. This chain joins TRBV29-1 and TRBJ2-1; 7 bases are shared with TRBD1. This CDR3 has 13 amino acids. Germline CDR1 reads SQVTM; CDR2 reads ANQGSEA. V shed 4 bases and J 4 bases; nucleotides not matched to a gene: 4. CDR3 sequence reads: CSVGGQPYNEQFF. CDR3 DNA sequence: TGCAGCGTTGGGGGACAGCCATACAATGAGCAGTTCTTC.

Worth noting for this clonotype: A much larger clone lies one base from this, so it may be a read error. The chain joins TRBV19 to TRBJ2-7; 7 nucleotides agree with TRBD1. After removal of 5 bases from V and 3 bases from J, the junction contained 10 bases not matched to a gene. Per germline, CDR1 LNHDA and CDR2 SQIVND (reference sequence). This CDR3 region has 15 residues. CDR3 sequence: CASSLKGQKNYEQYF. The CDR3 bases are TGTGCCAGTAGTCTCAAGGGACAGAAAAACTACGAGCAGTACTTC. The full variable domain, its missing parts supplied by reference TRBV19 and TRBJ2-7, is DGGITQSPKYLFRKEGQNVTLSCEQNLNHDAMYWYRQDPGQGLRLIYYSQIVNDFQKGDIAEGYSVSREKKESFPLTVTSAQKNPTAFYLCASSLKGQKNYEQYFGPGTRLTVT.

The rearrangement links TRBV5-1 to TRBJ2-7; no definite D call. The germline V and J ends were trimmed by 0 bases and 6 bases, with 7 bases remaining between them. CDR1 and CDR2 from the germline V gene are SGHRS and YFSETQ. The CDR3 runs to 12 residues. The CDR3 here is CASSLEGSEQYF. The CDR3 DNA reads TGCGCCAGCAGCTTGGAGGGAAGCGAGCAGTACTTC.